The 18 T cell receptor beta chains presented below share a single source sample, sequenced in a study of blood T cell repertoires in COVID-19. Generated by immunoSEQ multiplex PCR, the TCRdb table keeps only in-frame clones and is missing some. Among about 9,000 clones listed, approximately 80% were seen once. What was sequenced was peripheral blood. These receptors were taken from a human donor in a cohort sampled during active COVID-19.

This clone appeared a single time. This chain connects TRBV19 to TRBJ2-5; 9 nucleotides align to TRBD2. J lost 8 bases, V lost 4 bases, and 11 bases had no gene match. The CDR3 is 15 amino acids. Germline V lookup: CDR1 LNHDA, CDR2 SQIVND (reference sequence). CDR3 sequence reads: CASSTLSGGPFTQYF. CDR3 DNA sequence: TGTGCCAGTAGTACCTTGAGCGGGGGGCCATTCACCCAGTACTTC.

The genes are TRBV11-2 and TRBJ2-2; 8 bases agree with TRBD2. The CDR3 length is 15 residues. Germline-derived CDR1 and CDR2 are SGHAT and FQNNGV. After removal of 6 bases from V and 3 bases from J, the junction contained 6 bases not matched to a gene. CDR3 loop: CASSYGGAHTGELFF. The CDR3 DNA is TGTGCCAGCAGTTACGGGGGGGCCCACACCGGGGAGCTGTTTTTT.

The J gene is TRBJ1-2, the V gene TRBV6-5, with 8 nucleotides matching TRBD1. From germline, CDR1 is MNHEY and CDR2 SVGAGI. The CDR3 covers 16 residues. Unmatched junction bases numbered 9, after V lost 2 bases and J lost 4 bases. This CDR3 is CASSYGIQGAGYGYTF. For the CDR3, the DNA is TGTGCCAGCAGTTACGGGATTCAGGGGGCCGGCTATGGCTACACCTTC.

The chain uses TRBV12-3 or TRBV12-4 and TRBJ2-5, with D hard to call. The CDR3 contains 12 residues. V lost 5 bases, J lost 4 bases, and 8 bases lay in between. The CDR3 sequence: CASSPGLETQYF. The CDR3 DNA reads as TGTGCCAGCAGTCCCGGTCTAGAGACCCAGTACTTC.

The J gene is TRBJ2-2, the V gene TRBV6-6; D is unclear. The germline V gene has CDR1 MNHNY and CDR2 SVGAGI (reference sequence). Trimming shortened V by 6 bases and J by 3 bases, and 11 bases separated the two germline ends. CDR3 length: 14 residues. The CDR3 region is CASSRPRDTGELFF. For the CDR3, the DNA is TGTGCCAGCAGCCGACCACGGGACACCGGGGAGCTGTTTTTT.

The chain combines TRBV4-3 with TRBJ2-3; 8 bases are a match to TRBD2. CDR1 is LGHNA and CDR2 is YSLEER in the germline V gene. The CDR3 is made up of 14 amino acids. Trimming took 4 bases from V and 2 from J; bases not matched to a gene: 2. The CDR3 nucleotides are TGCGCCAGCAGCCCAGCGGGGGTCACAGATACGCAGTATTTT. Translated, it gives CASSPAGVTDTQYF.

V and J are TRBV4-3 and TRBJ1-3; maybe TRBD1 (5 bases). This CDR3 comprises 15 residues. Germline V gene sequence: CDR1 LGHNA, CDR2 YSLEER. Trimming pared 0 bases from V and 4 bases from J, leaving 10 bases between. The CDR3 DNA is TGCGCCAGCAGCCAAGATTTGACAGTCGGAAACACCATATATTTT. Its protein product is CASSQDLTVGNTIYF.

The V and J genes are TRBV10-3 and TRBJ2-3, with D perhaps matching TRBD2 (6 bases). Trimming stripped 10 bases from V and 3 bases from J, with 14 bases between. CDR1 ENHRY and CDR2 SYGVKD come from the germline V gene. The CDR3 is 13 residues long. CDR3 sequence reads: CATSGVETDTQYF. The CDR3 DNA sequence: TGTGCCACCTCGGGGGTTGAGACAGATACGCAGTATTTT.

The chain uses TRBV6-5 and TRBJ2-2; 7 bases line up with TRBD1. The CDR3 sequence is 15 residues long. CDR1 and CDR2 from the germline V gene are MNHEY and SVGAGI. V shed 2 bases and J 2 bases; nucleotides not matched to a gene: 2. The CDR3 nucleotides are TGTGCCAGCAGTTACGGGACAGCCAACACCGGGGAGCTGTTTTTT. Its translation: CASSYGTANTGELFF.

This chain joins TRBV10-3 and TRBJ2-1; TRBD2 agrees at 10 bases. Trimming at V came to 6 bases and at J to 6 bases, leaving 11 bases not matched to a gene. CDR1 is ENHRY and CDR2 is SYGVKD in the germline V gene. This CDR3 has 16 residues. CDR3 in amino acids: CAISGTTGLAPNEQFF. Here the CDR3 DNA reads TGTGCCATCAGCGGAACTACGGGACTAGCGCCCAATGAGCAGTTCTTC.

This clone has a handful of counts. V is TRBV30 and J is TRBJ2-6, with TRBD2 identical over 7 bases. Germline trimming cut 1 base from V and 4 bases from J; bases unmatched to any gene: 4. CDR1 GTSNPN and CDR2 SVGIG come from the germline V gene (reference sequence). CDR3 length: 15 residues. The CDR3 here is CAWSGEGPGANVLTF. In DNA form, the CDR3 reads TGTGCCTGGAGTGGGGAGGGTCCCGGGGCCAACGTCCTGACTTTC.

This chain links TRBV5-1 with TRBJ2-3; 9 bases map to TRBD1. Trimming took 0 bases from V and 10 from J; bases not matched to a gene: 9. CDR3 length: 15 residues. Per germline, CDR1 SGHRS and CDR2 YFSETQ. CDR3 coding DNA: TGCGCCAGCAGCTTGGGGGACAGGGAGAGGTCCCCGCAGTATTTT. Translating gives CASSLGDRERSPQYF.

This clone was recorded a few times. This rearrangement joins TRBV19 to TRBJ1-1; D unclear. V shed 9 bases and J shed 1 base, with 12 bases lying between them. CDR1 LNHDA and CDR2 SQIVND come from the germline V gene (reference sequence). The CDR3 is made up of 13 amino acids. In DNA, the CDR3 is TGTGCCAGCCGCTGGGCTCCGAACACTGAAGCTTTCTTT. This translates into CASRWAPNTEAFF.

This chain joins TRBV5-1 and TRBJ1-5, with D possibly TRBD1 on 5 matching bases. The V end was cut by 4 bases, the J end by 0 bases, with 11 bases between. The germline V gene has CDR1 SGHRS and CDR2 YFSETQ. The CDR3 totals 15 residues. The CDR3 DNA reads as TGCGCCAGCAGCGCACAGGTTTATAGCAATCAGCCCCAGCATTTT. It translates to CASSAQVYSNQPQHF.

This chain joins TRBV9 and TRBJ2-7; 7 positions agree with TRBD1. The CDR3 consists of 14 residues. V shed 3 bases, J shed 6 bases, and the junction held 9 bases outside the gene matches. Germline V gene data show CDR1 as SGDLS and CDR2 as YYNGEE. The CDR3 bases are TGTGCCAGCAGCGCTACAGGGGAAAGGGGCGAGCAGTACTTC. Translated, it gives CASSATGERGEQYF.

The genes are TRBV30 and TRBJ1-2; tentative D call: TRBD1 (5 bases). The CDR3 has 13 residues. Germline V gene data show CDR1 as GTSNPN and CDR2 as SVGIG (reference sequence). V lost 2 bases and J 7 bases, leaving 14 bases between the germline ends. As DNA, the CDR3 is TGTGCCTGGAGTAGGCAGGGCGGCGGTGGCTACACCTTC. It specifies CAWSRQGGGGYTF.

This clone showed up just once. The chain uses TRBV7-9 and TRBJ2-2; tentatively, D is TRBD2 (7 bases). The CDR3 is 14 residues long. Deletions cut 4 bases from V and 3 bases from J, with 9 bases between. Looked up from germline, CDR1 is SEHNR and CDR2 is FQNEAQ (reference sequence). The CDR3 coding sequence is TGTGCCAGCAGCTCCGGGGGGCACACCGGGGAGCTGTTTTTT. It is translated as CASSSGGHTGELFF.

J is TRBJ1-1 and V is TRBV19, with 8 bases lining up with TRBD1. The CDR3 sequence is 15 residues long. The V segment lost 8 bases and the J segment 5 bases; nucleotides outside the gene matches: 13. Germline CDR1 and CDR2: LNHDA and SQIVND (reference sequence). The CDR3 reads CASLTTGATGTEAFF. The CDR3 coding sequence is TGTGCCAGTCTTACGACAGGGGCCACGGGGACTGAAGCTTTCTTT.